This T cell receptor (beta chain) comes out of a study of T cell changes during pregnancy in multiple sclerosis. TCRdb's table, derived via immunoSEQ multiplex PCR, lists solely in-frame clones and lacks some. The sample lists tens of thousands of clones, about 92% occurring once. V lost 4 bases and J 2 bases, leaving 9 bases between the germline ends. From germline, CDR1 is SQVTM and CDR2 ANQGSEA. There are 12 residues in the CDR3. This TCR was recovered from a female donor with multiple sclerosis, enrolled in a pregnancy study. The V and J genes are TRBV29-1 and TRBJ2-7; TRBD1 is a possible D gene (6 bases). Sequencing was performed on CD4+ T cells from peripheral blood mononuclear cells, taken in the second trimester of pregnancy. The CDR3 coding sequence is TGCAGCGTTGCCGACAGGCCCTACGAGCAGTACTTC. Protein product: CSVADRPYEQYF.